The 6 T cell receptor beta chains in this list originate from one sample, sequenced in a study of blood T cell repertoires in COVID-19. Sequencing was performed with immunoSEQ multiplex PCR; in TCRdb, only in-frame clones are kept and a portion is missing. The table shows roughly 280,000 clones, with around nine tenths occurring only once. Sequencing was carried out using peripheral blood. The receptors here all came from a woman in her 30s with COVID-19, enrolled during active disease.

This clone came up once. This chain joins TRBV7-3 and TRBJ2-3, with a weak D call TRBD1 (5 bases). The V and J ends lost 2 bases and 10 bases respectively, with 13 bases between them. This CDR3 comprises 13 residues. Per germline, CDR1 SGHTA and CDR2 FQGTGA. The CDR3: CASSLARETSQYF. The CDR3 coding sequence is TGTGCCAGCAGCTTAGCCAGGGAAACCTCGCAGTATTTT.

The rearrangement joins TRBV7-9 to TRBJ2-5; 15 bases align to TRBD2. V lost 4 bases, J lost 5 bases, and 5 bases stayed unmatched. The CDR3 consists of 16 residues. CDR1 is SEHNR and CDR2 is FQNEAQ in the germline V gene (reference sequence). The DNA of the CDR3 is TGTGCCAGCAGCTCGCCGGGACTAGCGGGAGGCGAGACCCAGTACTTC. This encodes CASSSPGLAGGETQYF.

This clone was observed once. The rearrangement links TRBV30 to TRBJ2-3; a possible D gene is TRBD2 (6 bases). The CDR3 extends over 17 amino acids. V lost 2 bases and J 0 bases, leaving 18 bases between the germline ends. CDR1 is GTSNPN, CDR2 SVGIG, per germline (reference sequence). The CDR3 is CAWSPMTGLPSTDTQYF. The CDR3 region has the DNA TGTGCCTGGAGTCCTATGACGGGACTCCCGAGCACAGATACGCAGTATTTT.

The chain combines TRBV18 with TRBJ2-3; maybe TRBD2 (5 bases). The CDR3 contains 16 residues. Trimming shortened V by 3 bases and J by 0 bases, and 13 bases separated the two germline ends. Germline CDR1 is KGHSH and CDR2 is LQKENI. The CDR3 loop is CASSPLRTGSTDTQYF. The DNA of the CDR3 is TGTGCCAGCTCACCTCTCAGGACGGGGAGCACAGATACGCAGTATTTT. Full variable domain (rest looked up from reference TRBV18 and TRBJ2-3): NAGVMQNPRHLVRRRGQEARLRCSPMKGHSHVYWYRQLPEEGLKFMVYLQKENIIDESGMPKERFSAEFPKEGPSILRIQQVVRGDSAAYFCASSPLRTGSTDTQYFGPGTRLTVL.

This chain joins TRBV18 and TRBJ1-3; D may be TRBD1 (6 bases). Germline-derived CDR1 and CDR2 are KGHSH and LQKENI. Trimming pared 3 bases from V and 0 bases from J, leaving 15 bases between. This CDR3 has 17 residues. The CDR3 DNA reads TGTGCCAGCTCACCCGGTCAGGGGCTTAGCTCTGGAAACACCATATATTTT. Translating gives CASSPGQGLSSGNTIYF.

The genes are TRBV28 and TRBJ1-4; TRBD1 agrees at 8 bases. The CDR3 is made up of 17 amino acids. Per the germline V gene, CDR1 is MDHEN and CDR2 is SYDVKM. With 4 bases clipped from V and 8 bases from J, the junction kept 15 bases outside the gene matches. CDR3 in amino acids: CASSSVPGQEWREKLFF. CDR3 DNA: TGTGCCAGCAGTTCCGTCCCGGGACAGGAGTGGAGGGAAAAACTGTTTTTT.